The 20 T cell receptor beta chains listed next were all sequenced from one sample in a study of Graves' ophthalmopathy and Graves' hyperthyroidism. TCR beta CDR3 amplification used RNA transcripts. RT-PCR was first run with HTBI primers, then multiplex PCR in a second round. TCRdb used MiXCR to reprocess the multiplex PCR reads, holding one entry per CDR3 protein. The sample records around 600,000 distinct CDR3 sequences, roughly 39% being singletons. The source material was peripheral blood. These receptors were collected from an adult man with Graves' ophthalmopathy.

This clonotype was picked up a small number of times. The rearrangement links TRBV11-1 to TRBJ1-1; D remains ambiguous. CDR1 and CDR2 (germline): SGHAT, FQDESV (reference sequence). Trimming left V 3 bases short and J 4 bases short, with 12 bases between. CDR3 length equals 14 residues. The CDR3 sequence: CASSFTREGTEAFF. CDR3 nucleotide sequence: TGTGCCAGCAGCTTTACCCGTGAAGGCACTGAAGCTTTCTTT.

The chain is built from TRBV20-1 and TRBJ2-5; 8 nucleotides line up with TRBD2. This CDR3 contains 13 residues. The V gene end was trimmed by 1 base and the J gene end by 4 bases; junction bases not matched to a gene: 2. The germline gives CDR1 DFQATT, CDR2 SNEGSKA (reference sequence). CDR3 region: CSARATSGETQYF. In DNA, the CDR3 is TGCAGTGCTAGAGCAACTAGCGGAGAGACCCAGTACTTC.

The J gene is TRBJ2-5, the V gene TRBV19; tentative D call: TRBD2 (5 bases). The germline V gene has CDR1 LNHDA and CDR2 SQIVND (reference sequence). The V and J ends lost 9 bases and 7 bases respectively, with 21 bases between them. This CDR3 contains 14 residues. The CDR3 DNA sequence: TGTGCCAGCAGCCAAGGACTCTCATTAGCGACCCAGTACTTC. This translates into CASSQGLSLATQYF.

Turning to this clonotype: This CDR3 fails to terminate in the conserved phenylalanine or tryptophan, so it likely reflects a read error. The DNA is omitted, as the CDR3 cannot be located on it reliably, and the CDR3 follows TCRdb's listing. The chain is built from TRBV10-3 and TRBJ1-6. Counting both end residues, the CDR3 totals 9 amino acids. Looked up from germline, CDR1 is ENHRY and CDR2 is SYGVKD. The CDR3 sequence is CAISQGPTS.

Only a few counts were recorded for this clonotype. This chain links TRBV7-9 with TRBJ1-1; maybe TRBD1 (5 bases). The CDR3 contains 17 residues. From germline, CDR1 is SEHNR and CDR2 FQNEAQ (reference sequence). Trimming took off 8 bases at V and 3 bases at J, with 25 bases between the two ends. This CDR3 reads CASSPWIVRDGDTEAFF. In DNA form, the CDR3 reads TGTGCCAGCTCACCCTGGATCGTACGGGACGGAGACACTGAAGCTTTCTTT.

The chain links TRBV14 to TRBJ2-7; D ambiguous. V was trimmed by 5 bases and J by 5 bases, leaving 19 bases between them. Per germline, CDR1 SGHDN and CDR2 FVKESK. The CDR3 contains 15 residues. The CDR3 sequence is CASSVVGRSPHEQYF. In nucleotides, the CDR3 is TGTGCCAGCAGCGTAGTTGGCAGGTCCCCCCACGAGCAGTACTTC. Full variable domain (outside the CDR3, taken from reference TRBV14 and TRBJ2-7): EAGVTQFPSHSVIEKGQTVTLRCDPISGHDNLYWYRRVMGKEIKFLLHFVKESKQDESGMPNNRFLAERTGGTYSTLKVQPAELEDSGVYFCASSVVGRSPHEQYFGPGTRLTVT.

As to this clonotype: A read error may explain this, as a much larger clone is one base away. J is TRBJ1-3 and V is TRBV2; TRBD1 is a possible D gene (6 bases). The CDR3 extends over 12 amino acids. Germline V gene sequence: CDR1 SNHLY, CDR2 FYNNEI. The CDR3 region is CASSEVGDTINF. Here the CDR3 DNA reads TGTGCCAGCAGTGAAGTCGGGGACACCATAAATTTT.

This clonotype came up once. The chain is built from TRBV5-5 and TRBJ1-2; 8 positions agree with TRBD1. The CDR3 consists of 15 residues. V trimming: 0 bases; J trimming: 5 bases; junction bases outside the gene matches: 6. CDR1 and CDR2 from the germline V gene are SGHKS and YYEKEE (reference sequence). Here the CDR3 reads CASSLDGGQAYGYTF. CDR3 nucleotide sequence: TGTGCCAGCAGCTTGGATGGGGGACAGGCGTATGGCTACACCTTC.

The genes are TRBV25-1 and TRBJ2-6; no firm D call. The CDR3 length is 13 residues. V lost 6 bases to trimming and J lost 10 bases, with 13 bases between them. Germline V gene lookup returns CDR1 MGHDK and CDR2 SYGVNS. The CDR3 DNA is TGTGCCAGCAGCTTGGGTTCCGCGAACGTCCTGACTTTC. Translated, it gives CASSLGSANVLTF.

Comments on this clonotype: A much more abundant neighbour one base away suggests this may be a read error. The chain joins TRBV5-6 to TRBJ2-5; no definite D call. Germline assignment: CDR1 SGHDT and CDR2 YYEEEE. This CDR3 has 11 residues. The CDR3 spells CASSSVETQHF. The CDR3 DNA follows: TGTGCCAGCAGCTCAGTAGAGACCCAGCACTTC.

Remarks on this clonotype: Because the CDR3 is missing its conserved closing phenylalanine or tryptophan, this is likely a read error. The DNA is omitted, as the CDR3 cannot be located on it reliably, and the CDR3 follows TCRdb's listing. The genes are TRBV2 and TRBJ1-4; TRBD1, the table's D call, was not compared with the DNA. Germline V gene lookup returns CDR1 SNHLY and CDR2 FYNNEI. Inclusive of both ends, the CDR3 amounts to 10 amino acids. The CDR3: CASSADRGPY.

This clonotype was detected ten times or more. CDR3 loop: CASHSGRALNTGELFF. The DNA of the CDR3 is TGTGCCAGCCATAGCGGGAGGGCCCTTAACACCGGGGAGCTGTTTTTT. The chain carries TRBV25-1 and TRBJ2-2, with 11 bases identical to TRBD2. The junction had 7 bases not matched to a gene; V was cut back by 8 bases and J by 2 bases. The CDR3 is 16 amino acids. Germline V CDR1 and CDR2: MGHDK, SYGVNS.

This clonotype was counted many times. V gene TRBV20-1 combines with J gene TRBJ1-1; TRBD1 agrees at 11 bases. CDR3 length equals 16 residues. Trimming cost V 5 bases and J 3 bases; bases outside gene matches: 11. Germline V gene data show CDR1 as DFQATT and CDR2 as SNEGSKA (reference sequence). This CDR3 is CSAVKDRGPLDTEAFF. In DNA, the CDR3 is TGCAGTGCTGTCAAGGACAGGGGGCCTTTGGACACTGAAGCTTTCTTT.

The sample holds many counts of this clonotype. The genes are TRBV10-3 and TRBJ1-2; D gene ambiguous. This CDR3 has 12 amino acids. Trimming removed 4 bases from V and 3 bases from J, with 6 bases in between. The germline CDR1 and CDR2 sequences are ENHRY and SYGVKD. The CDR3 loop is CAISGTDYGYTF. In DNA form, the CDR3 reads TGTGCCATCAGTGGGACGGACTATGGCTACACCTTC.

This clonotype was picked up many times. The rearrangement uses TRBV20-1 and TRBJ2-7; D may be TRBD2 (6 bases). The germline V and J ends were trimmed by 3 bases and 2 bases, with 11 bases remaining between them. CDR3 length: 13 amino acids. Germline CDR1 is DFQATT and CDR2 is SNEGSKA (reference sequence). In DNA form, the CDR3 reads TGCAGTGCTAGTAGGGGAGGTCCCTACGAGCAGTACTTC. It codes for CSASRGGPYEQYF.

On this clonotype itself: A much larger clone is a single base away; this may be a read error. The rearrangement links TRBV20-1 to TRBJ1-5, with 7 bases matching TRBD1. Germline V CDR1 and CDR2: DFQATT, SNEGSKA (reference sequence). The J segment lost 9 bases and the V segment lost 5 bases, leaving 7 bases of the junction unmatched. The CDR3 has 12 residues. The CDR3 reads CSAQYRGRPQHF. The CDR3 coding sequence is TGCAGTGCTCAATACAGGGGACGGCCCCAGCATTTT.

This clonotype was seen a few times. The V call is TRBV20-1, the J call TRBJ2-7; D ambiguous. From germline, CDR1 is DFQATT and CDR2 SNEGSKA (reference sequence). Trimming removed 0 bases at V and 4 bases at J, with 4 bases between. This CDR3 comprises 11 residues. The CDR3 region is CSARDYYEQYF. The CDR3 coding sequence is TGCAGTGCTAGAGATTATTACGAGCAGTACTTC.

On this clonotype itself: This CDR3 is missing its conserved last phenylalanine or tryptophan, likely due to a read error. The DNA is omitted, as the CDR3 cannot be located on it reliably, and the CDR3 follows TCRdb's listing. V is TRBV19 and J is TRBJ2-7; the D call TRBD1 from the table was never checked on the DNA. The CDR3 totals 11 residues, both ends included. Germline CDR1 LNHDA, CDR2 SQIVND (reference sequence). The CDR3 loop reads CASSIDRGRSG.

In this sample, this clonotype turned up many times. This CDR3 reads CASSPSGTLGGVAFF. CDR3 coding DNA: TGTGCCAGTAGTCCCTCTGGAACGCTCGGGGGAGTAGCTTTCTTT. The rearrangement uses TRBV19 and TRBJ1-1; D might be TRBD1 (5 bases). The germline gives CDR1 LNHDA, CDR2 SQIVND (reference sequence). Deletions cut 5 bases from V and 10 bases from J, with 23 bases between. The CDR3 has 15 residues.

This clonotype was counted ten times or more. The rearrangement joins TRBV20-1 to TRBJ1-3, with unresolved D. The CDR3 consists of 14 residues. CDR1 is DFQATT and CDR2 is SNEGSKA in the germline V gene (reference sequence). V shed 1 base and J shed 2 bases, with 9 bases lying between them. The CDR3 nucleotides are TGCAGTGCTAGAGGTGGTGACACTGGAAACACCATATATTTT. Amino acid sequence: CSARGGDTGNTIYF.